This T cell receptor (beta chain) emerged from a study of beta chain features in type 1 diabetes. As for the study in general: Over all samples combined, 107,917,701 sorted cells were examined. Study-level findings and limits: Among patients with Type 1 diabetes, TCRB CDR3s were moderately but significantly shorter in every one of the four CD4+ subsets. The similarity of naive, central memory and Treg TCRB repertoires appeared greater among patients than among healthy donors.

This clone was seen a handful of times. Antigen: not known. The CDR3 loop spans 15 amino acids. Germline V gene data show CDR1 as PRHDT and CDR2 as FYEKMQ (reference sequence). Trimming removed 0 bases from V and 5 bases from J; junction bases left unmatched: 2. Expressed TCRB transcripts got sequenced, as all isolated RNA was reverse transcribed. Assay used: immunoSEQ multiplex PCR; TCRdb lists only in-frame clones, some missing. This table holds almost 350,000 clones, around 9% found once. There was one heparinised blood draw per donor, averaging about 116 mL. CD4+ naive, central memory, regulatory and stem cell-like memory subsets were isolated by sorting on CD45RO/CCR7/CD25/CD127/CD95/CD27.

Sequences were obtained from central memory CD4+ T cells from blood. The chain recombines TRBV13 with TRBJ2-4; 9 bases match TRBD1. The clonotype was recovered from a man aged 30-40 years with type 1 diabetes. CDR3 sequence (DNA): TGTGCCAGCAGCTTAGGAAACAGGGGGCAAAACATTCAGTACTTC. Its translation: CASSLGNRGQNIQYF. Full variable domain (missing parts from reference TRBV13 and TRBJ2-4): AAGVIQSPRHLIKEKRETATLKCYPIPRHDTVYWYQQGPGQDPQFLISFYEKMQSDKGSIPDRFSAQQFSDYHSELNMSSLELGDSALYFCASSLGNRGQNIQYFGAGTRLSVL.